This T cell receptor beta chain is drawn from a study of shared clonotypes between healthy human individuals. Study at large: Each donor contributed plates that comprised three CD4 naive, three CD4 memory, two CD8 naive and one CD8 memory.

The CDR3 is 15 amino acids. CDR1 and CDR2 from the germline V gene are MNHNY and SVGAGI (reference sequence). Trimming took 6 bases from V and 2 from J, leaving 16 bases between them. All donors were healthy HIV-negative adults lacking recent acute infections or vaccinations. Profiling relied on immunoSEQ multiplex PCR, and the TCRdb table lists in-frame clones only, not all of them. The data contain about 2,500,000 clones, approximately 94% of them seen just once; the ten biggest clones take up roughly 0.13%. The sample was naive CD4+ T cells sorted from blood. The sample's subset: CD45RA+ positively selected. The TCR comes from a man between 18 and 29 years old in good health. The rearrangement joins TRBV6-6 to TRBJ2-5, with D possibly TRBD1 on 6 matching bases. Written as DNA, the CDR3 is TGTGCCAGCAGCTCCTCCGGGACACCTCAAGAGACCCAGTACTTC. Translation gives CASSSSGTPQETQYF.